The 21 T cell receptor beta chains in this list originate from one sample, sequenced in a study of OX40 agonist ivuxolimab in advanced cancers. This table comes from immunoSEQ multiplex PCR, and its TCRdb copy is limited to in-frame clones, with some not included. The sample includes more than 80,000 clones, over 75% of them seen just once. Material: CD4+ or CD8+ T cells sorted from blood, obtained in a trial of the OX40 agonist ivuxolimab. The receptors derive from an adult with an advanced solid tumor such as melanoma, head and neck, liver or kidney cancer.

This chain connects TRBV5-1 to TRBJ2-1; TRBD2 aligns across 10 bases. V dropped 4 bases and J dropped 9; count of bases not matched to a gene: 13. Germline V gene sequence: CDR1 SGHRS, CDR2 YFSETQ. The CDR3 runs to 16 residues. The CDR3 DNA sequence: TGCGCCAGCAGCCCGGGGCCTAGCGGGAGCCAAGGTGAGCAGTTCTTC. This encodes CASSPGPSGSQGEQFF.

V is TRBV6-1 and J is TRBJ1-4; D may be TRBD1 (5 bases). This CDR3 has 14 amino acids. CDR1 is MNHNS, CDR2 SASEGT, per germline. V lost 6 bases and J lost 3, with 11 bases in between. CDR3 bases: TGTGCCAGCAGACTAAGGGGATCTAATGAAAAACTGTTTTTT. Protein sequence: CASRLRGSNEKLFF.

This chain links TRBV19 with TRBJ2-5; 7 bases are shared with TRBD2. Germline lookup yields CDR1 LNHDA and CDR2 SQIVND (reference sequence). The CDR3 covers 13 residues. The junction had 2 bases not matched to a gene; V was cut back by 6 bases and J by 1 base. CDR3 loop: CASSSGGQETQYF. The DNA of the CDR3 is TGTGCCAGTAGCTCGGGAGGCCAAGAGACCCAGTACTTC.

The chain uses TRBV6-5 and TRBJ1-1; D not certain. The V and J ends lost 2 bases and 8 bases respectively, with 9 bases between them. The CDR3 extends over 12 amino acids. The V gene's germline CDR1 is MNHEY and CDR2 SVGAGI. CDR3 DNA sequence: TGTGCCAGCAGTTACGCCCCGGGCGAAGCTTTCTTT. Amino acid sequence: CASSYAPGEAFF.

The chain couples TRBV15 to TRBJ2-7; 9 bases line up with TRBD1. CDR3 length equals 15 residues. Per the germline V gene, CDR1 is LNHNV and CDR2 is YYDKDF (reference sequence). The V gene end was trimmed by 1 base and the J gene end by 4 bases; junction bases not matched to a gene: 5. The CDR3 is CATSRVGTGPYEQYF. The CDR3 DNA reads as TGTGCCACCAGCAGAGTAGGGACAGGGCCGTACGAGCAGTACTTC.

The CDR3 region is CASSDRERVGETQYF. The CDR3 DNA sequence: TGTGCCAGCAGCGACCGAGAGCGGGTGGGAGAGACCCAGTACTTC. The J gene is TRBJ2-5, the V gene TRBV21-1; TRBD2, as called in the table, went unchecked against the DNA. TRBV21-1 is assigned pseudogene status. This CDR3 is built from 15 residues.

V is TRBV6-1 and J is TRBJ1-4; no firm D call. This CDR3 has 15 residues. Germline V gives CDR1 MNHNS, CDR2 SASEGT. Trimming shortened V by 4 bases and J by 0 bases, and 9 bases separated the two germline ends. This CDR3 is CASSGHTATNEKLFF. CDR3 in DNA: TGTGCCAGCAGTGGTCATACTGCAACTAATGAAAAACTGTTTTTT.

V gene TRBV7-8 combines with J gene TRBJ2-7; 14 bases fit TRBD2. Germline values: CDR1 SGHVS, CDR2 FQNEAQ. This CDR3 region has 16 residues. V lost 5 bases to trimming and J lost 5 bases; unmatched junction nucleotides: 8. The CDR3 sequence is CASSLSGLAGVHEQYF. The CDR3, as DNA: TGTGCCAGCAGCCTTTCGGGACTAGCGGGAGTACACGAGCAGTACTTC.

The chain couples TRBV2 to TRBJ1-3; 7 bases fit TRBD1. After removal of 7 bases from V and 4 bases from J, the junction contained 4 bases not matched to a gene. The germline V gene encodes CDR1 SNHLY and CDR2 FYNNEI. This CDR3 contains 13 residues. The CDR3 bases are TGTGCCAGCACGAGGACAGGCGGAAACACCATATATTTT. Translating gives CASTRTGGNTIYF.

This clone was observed a handful of times. CDR3 protein: CASGQGRYGYTF. Here the CDR3 DNA reads TGTGCCAGCGGACAGGGACGCTATGGCTACACCTTC. The V call is TRBV11-2, the J call TRBJ1-2; 8 bases align to TRBD1. The CDR3 spans 12 residues. CDR1 and CDR2 (germline): SGHAT, FQNNGV. With V trimmed by 8 bases and J by 4 bases, 3 bases remained unmatched.

The chain uses TRBV10-3 and TRBJ2-5, with D hard to call. Germline loops: CDR1 ENHRY, CDR2 SYGVKD. V was clipped by 2 bases and J by 4 bases, with 14 bases between them. CDR3 size: 15 residues. The CDR3 DNA follows: TGTGCCATCAGTGAGATGAATGCGGCCCGAGAGACCCAGTACTTC. It yields the protein CAISEMNAARETQYF.

CDR3 sequence: CATSMTSGSPYEQYF. The CDR3 DNA sequence: TGTGCCACCTCAATGACTAGCGGGAGCCCCTACGAGCAGTACTTC. The chain recombines TRBV6-5 with TRBJ2-7, with TRBD2 matching 12 bases. Germline CDR1 and CDR2: MNHEY and SVGAGI. J was trimmed by 2 bases and V by 10 bases; bases with no gene match: 9. This CDR3 is 15 amino acids long.

Only one count was recorded for this clone. This sequence joins TRBV9 and TRBJ1-3; 11 bases align to TRBD1. The CDR3 length is 15 residues. With 4 bases clipped from V and 6 bases from J, the junction kept 6 bases outside the gene matches. CDR1 is SGDLS and CDR2 is YYNGEE in the germline V gene. The CDR3 bases are TGTGCCAGCAGCATAAGGGACAGGGGGGAAAACACCATATATTTT. Translated, it gives CASSIRDRGENTIYF.

This chain connects TRBV29-1 to TRBJ2-3, with 10 bases aligning to TRBD2. The germline V gene has CDR1 SQVTM and CDR2 ANQGSEA. This CDR3 has 14 amino acids. V shed 7 bases and J 0 bases; nucleotides not matched to a gene: 4. The CDR3 loop is CSGKLAGSTDTQYF. The CDR3 DNA is TGCAGCGGCAAACTAGCGGGGAGCACAGATACGCAGTATTTT.

The chain has TRBV27 and TRBJ2-1; 10 positions agree with TRBD2. The CDR3 has 15 amino acids. CDR1 and CDR2 from the germline V gene are MNHEY and SMNVEV (reference sequence). V trimming: 2 bases; J trimming: 9 bases; junction bases outside the gene matches: 7. CDR3 amino acids: CASSLGLAGDGEQFF. The CDR3 DNA is TGTGCCAGCAGTTTAGGGCTAGCGGGAGATGGTGAGCAGTTCTTC.

This clone came up once. V gene TRBV7-8 combines with J gene TRBJ2-1; 7 bases line up with TRBD2. There are 16 residues in the CDR3. Germline V CDR1 and CDR2: SGHVS, FQNEAQ. V shed 4 bases, J shed 1 base, and the junction held 7 bases outside the gene matches. The CDR3 coding sequence is TGTGCCAGCAGCTCCAGACTAGCCGCTTCCTACAATGAGCAGTTCTTC. This codes for CASSSRLAASYNEQFF.

This chain connects TRBV27 to TRBJ2-7; tentative D call: TRBD2 (6 bases). This CDR3 has 12 residues. V was trimmed by 8 bases and J by 0 bases, leaving 8 bases between them. Germline lookup yields CDR1 MNHEY and CDR2 SMNVEV (reference sequence). CDR3 residues: CASRGISYEQYF. Here the CDR3 DNA reads TGTGCCAGCCGCGGGATCTCCTACGAGCAGTACTTC.

The rearrangement uses TRBV5-1 and TRBJ2-7, with 8 positions matching TRBD1. J gave up 2 bases and V 4 bases, and 8 bases lay outside the gene matches. Germline CDR1 SGHRS, CDR2 YFSETQ. The CDR3 has 15 amino acids. The CDR3 DNA follows: TGCGCCAGCAGCCAGGACAGGGTCCCTACCTACGAGCAGTACTTC. This translates into CASSQDRVPTYEQYF.

This chain links TRBV6-6 with TRBJ2-1; tentative D call: TRBD1 (6 bases). Germline assignment: CDR1 MNHNY and CDR2 SVGAGI (reference sequence). The CDR3 is 16 amino acids. Trimming shortened V by 4 bases and J by 6 bases, and 19 bases separated the two germline ends. For the CDR3, the DNA is TGTGCCAGCAGTTTTAAGTGGGGGTCAGGGGTCAATGAGCAGTTCTTC. Protein sequence: CASSFKWGSGVNEQFF.

The chain recombines TRBV23-1 with TRBJ1-2, with D possibly matching TRBD1 (5 bases). TRBV23-1 is identified as an open reading frame with a role that is uncertain. The CDR3 totals 15 residues. Trimming stripped 4 bases from V and 5 bases from J, with 17 bases between. CDR3 coding DNA: TGCGCCAGCAGTCGCCCGACAGCGGGAAAATATGGCTACACCTTC. Protein product: CASSRPTAGKYGYTF.

The genes are TRBV4-1 and TRBJ1-5; weak D call: TRBD1 (5 bases). The germline CDR1 and CDR2 sequences are MGHRA and YSYEKL. The CDR3 contains 15 residues. The ends were cut back, 0 bases at V and 1 base at J, with 7 bases in the middle. The CDR3 loop reads CASSQDWGSNQPQHF. DNA for the CDR3: TGCGCCAGCAGCCAAGATTGGGGGAGCAATCAGCCCCAGCATTTT.